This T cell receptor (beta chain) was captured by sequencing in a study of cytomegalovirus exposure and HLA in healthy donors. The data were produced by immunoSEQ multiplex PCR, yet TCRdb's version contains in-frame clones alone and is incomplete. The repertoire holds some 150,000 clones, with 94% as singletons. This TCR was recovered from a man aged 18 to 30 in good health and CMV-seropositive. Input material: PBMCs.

CDR3 loop: CASQSPGASQPQHF. The CDR3 DNA sequence: TGTGCCAGCCAATCCCCAGGGGCCAGTCAGCCCCAGCATTTT. This chain uses TRBV28 with TRBJ1-5; D perhaps matches TRBD1 (6 bases). Germline V lookup: CDR1 MDHEN, CDR2 SYDVKM. Trimming took 8 bases from V and 6 from J, leaving 17 bases between them. CDR3 length: 14 amino acids.